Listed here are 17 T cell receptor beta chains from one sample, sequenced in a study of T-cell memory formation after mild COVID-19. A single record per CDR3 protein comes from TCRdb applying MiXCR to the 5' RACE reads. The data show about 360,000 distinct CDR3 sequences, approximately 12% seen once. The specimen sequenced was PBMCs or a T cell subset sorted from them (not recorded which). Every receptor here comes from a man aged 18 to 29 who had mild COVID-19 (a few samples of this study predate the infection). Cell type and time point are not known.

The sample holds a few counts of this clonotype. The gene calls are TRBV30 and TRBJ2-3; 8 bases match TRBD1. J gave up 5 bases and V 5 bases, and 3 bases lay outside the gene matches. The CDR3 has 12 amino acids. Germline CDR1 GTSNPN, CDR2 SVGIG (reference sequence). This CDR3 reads CAWGQGVDTQYF. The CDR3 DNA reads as TGTGCCTGGGGACAGGGTGTAGATACGCAGTATTTT.

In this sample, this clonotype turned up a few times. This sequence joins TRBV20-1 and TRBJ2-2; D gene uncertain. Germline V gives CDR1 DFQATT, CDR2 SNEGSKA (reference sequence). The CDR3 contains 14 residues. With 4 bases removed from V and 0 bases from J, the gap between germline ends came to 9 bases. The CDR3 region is CSANLLANTGELFF. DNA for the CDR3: TGCAGTGCTAACTTACTTGCGAACACCGGGGAGCTGTTTTTT.

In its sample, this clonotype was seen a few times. CDR3 in DNA: TGTGCCTCCGGGACGTTTGGCTACACCTTC. Residues: CASGTFGYTF. V gene TRBV19 combines with J gene TRBJ1-2; maybe TRBD1 (5 bases). Germline CDR1 reads LNHDA; CDR2 reads SQIVND (reference sequence). CDR3 length: 10 amino acids. With 11 bases removed from V and 7 bases from J, the gap between germline ends came to 11 bases.

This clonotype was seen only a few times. The CDR3 bases are TGTGCCAGTAGTATGTCGGGACAGGGGGTACGGCCCCAGCATTTT. Its translation is CASSMSGQGVRPQHF. The chain has TRBV19 and TRBJ1-5; the match to TRBD1 covers 11 bases. Germline V gene lookup returns CDR1 LNHDA and CDR2 SQIVND (reference sequence). CDR3 length equals 15 residues. Losses at the gene ends were 3 bases for V and 9 bases for J; bases not matched to a gene: 7.

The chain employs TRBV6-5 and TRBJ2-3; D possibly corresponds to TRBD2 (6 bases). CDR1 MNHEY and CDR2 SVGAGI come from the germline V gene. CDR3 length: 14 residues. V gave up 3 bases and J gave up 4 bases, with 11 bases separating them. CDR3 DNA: TGTGCCAGCAGTTATCTGGGGGAGGCAGATACGCAGTATTTT. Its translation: CASSYLGEADTQYF.

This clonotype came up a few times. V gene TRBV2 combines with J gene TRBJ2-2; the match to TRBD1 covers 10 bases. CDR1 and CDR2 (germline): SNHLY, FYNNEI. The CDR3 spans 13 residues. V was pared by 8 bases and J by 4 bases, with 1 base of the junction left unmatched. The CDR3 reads CASWDRGTGELFF. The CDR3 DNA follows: TGTGCCAGCTGGGACAGGGGCACCGGGGAGCTGTTTTTT.

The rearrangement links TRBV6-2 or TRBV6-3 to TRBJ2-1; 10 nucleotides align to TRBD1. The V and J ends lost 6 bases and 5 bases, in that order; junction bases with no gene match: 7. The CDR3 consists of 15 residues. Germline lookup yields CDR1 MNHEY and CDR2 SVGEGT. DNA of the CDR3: TGTGCCAGCAGCCGCCCCGGGACAGGGGACAATGAGCAGTTCTTC. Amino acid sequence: CASSRPGTGDNEQFF.

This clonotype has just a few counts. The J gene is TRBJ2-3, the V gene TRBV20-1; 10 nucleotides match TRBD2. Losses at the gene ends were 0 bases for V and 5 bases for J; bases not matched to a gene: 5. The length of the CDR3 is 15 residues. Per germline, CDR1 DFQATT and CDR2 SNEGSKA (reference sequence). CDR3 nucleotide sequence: TGCAGTGCTAGAGAAGCGGGGGGGCTCGTAGATACGCAGTATTTT. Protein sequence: CSAREAGGLVDTQYF.

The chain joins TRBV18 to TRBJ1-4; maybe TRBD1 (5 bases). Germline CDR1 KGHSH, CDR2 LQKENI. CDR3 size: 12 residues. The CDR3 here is CASGRGSEKLFF. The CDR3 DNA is TGTGCATCGGGGAGGGGAAGTGAAAAACTGTTTTTT.

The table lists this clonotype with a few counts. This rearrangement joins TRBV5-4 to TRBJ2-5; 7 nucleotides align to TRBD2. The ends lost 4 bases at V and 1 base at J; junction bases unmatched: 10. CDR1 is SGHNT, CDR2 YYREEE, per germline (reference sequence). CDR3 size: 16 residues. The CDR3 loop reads CASSHNRDYRQETQYF. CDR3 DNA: TGTGCCAGCAGCCACAACCGGGACTACCGCCAAGAGACCCAGTACTTC.

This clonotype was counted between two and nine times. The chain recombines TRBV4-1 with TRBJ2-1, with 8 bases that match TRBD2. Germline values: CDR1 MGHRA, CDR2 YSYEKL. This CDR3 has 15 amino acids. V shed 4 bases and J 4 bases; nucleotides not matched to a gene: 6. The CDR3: CASSPLSGGYNEQFF. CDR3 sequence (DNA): TGCGCCAGCAGCCCTCTCTCGGGGGGGTACAATGAGCAGTTCTTC.

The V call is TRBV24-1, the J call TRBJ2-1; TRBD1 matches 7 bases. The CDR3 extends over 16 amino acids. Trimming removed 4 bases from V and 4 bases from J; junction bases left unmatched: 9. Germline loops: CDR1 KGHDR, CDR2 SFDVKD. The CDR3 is CATSDPRQGRYNEQFF. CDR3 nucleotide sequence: TGTGCCACCAGTGACCCTCGACAGGGTCGGTACAATGAGCAGTTCTTC.

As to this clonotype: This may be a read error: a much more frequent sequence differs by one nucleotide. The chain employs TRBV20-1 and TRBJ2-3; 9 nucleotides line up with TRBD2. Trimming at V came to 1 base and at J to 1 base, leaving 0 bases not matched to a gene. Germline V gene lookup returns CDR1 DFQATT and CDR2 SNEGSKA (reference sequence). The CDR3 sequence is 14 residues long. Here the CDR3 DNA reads TGCAGTGCTAGAGTAGCGGGGGGCACAGATACGCAGTATTTT. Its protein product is CSARVAGGTDTQYF.

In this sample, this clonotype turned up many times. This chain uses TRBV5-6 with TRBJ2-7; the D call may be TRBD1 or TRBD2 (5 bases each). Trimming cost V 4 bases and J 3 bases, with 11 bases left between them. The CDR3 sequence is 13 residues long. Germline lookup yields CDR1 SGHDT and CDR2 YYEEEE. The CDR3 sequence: CASSPGPDYEQYF. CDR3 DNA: TGTGCCAGCAGCCCGGGACCGGACTACGAGCAGTACTTC. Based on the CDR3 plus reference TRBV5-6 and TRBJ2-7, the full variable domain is DAGVTQSPTHLIKTRGQQVTLRCSPKSGHDTVSWYQQALGQGPQFIFQYYEEEERQRGNFPDRFSGHQFPNYSSELNVNALLLGDSALYLCASSPGPDYEQYFGPGTRLTVT.

CDR3 region: CASSQIPALAHYGYTF. The CDR3 DNA is TGCGCCAGCAGCCAGATCCCGGCCCTAGCGCACTATGGCTACACCTTC. This chain links TRBV4-1 with TRBJ1-2; D not certain. The length of the CDR3 is 16 residues. V was shortened by 3 bases and J by 3 bases, with 17 bases between the two germline ends. Germline lookup yields CDR1 MGHRA and CDR2 YSYEKL.

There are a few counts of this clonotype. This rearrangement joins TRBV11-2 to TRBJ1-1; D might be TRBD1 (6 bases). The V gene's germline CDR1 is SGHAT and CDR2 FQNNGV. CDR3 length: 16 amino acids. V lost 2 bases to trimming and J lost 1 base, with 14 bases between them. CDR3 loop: CASSLHGQNGNTEAFF. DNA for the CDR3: TGTGCCAGCAGCTTACACGGACAGAATGGGAACACTGAAGCTTTCTTT.

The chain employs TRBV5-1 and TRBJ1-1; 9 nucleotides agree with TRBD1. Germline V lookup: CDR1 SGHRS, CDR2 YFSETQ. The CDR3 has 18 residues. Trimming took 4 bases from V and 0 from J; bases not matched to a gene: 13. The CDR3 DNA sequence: TGCGCCAGCAGCCAACGATCGGGACAGGGAACGATGAACACTGAAGCTTTCTTT. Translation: CASSQRSGQGTMNTEAFF.